The clone carrying this T cell receptor (delta chain) was observed a single time. Its cognate antigen is unknown. This specimen comes from a study of Vδ1+ human thymocytes. The study, taken as a whole, reports: Thymic TRG and TRD repertoires appeared highly polyclonal, with Gaussian CDR3 length distributions.

The template was reverse-transcribed extracted RNA. The CDR3 regions were amplified by multiplex PCR from V-gene primers to a constant-region primer. TCRdb re-called the multiplex PCR reads with CATT. The data contain about 55,000 delta-chain clones, about 15% of them singletons. This CDR3 is 18 amino acids long. Between the trimmed V and J ends, which lost 0 bases and 6 bases, there was a span of 25 bases. From germline, CDR1 is GEAIGNYY and CDR2 EKD. This clonotype originated in a boy in the first two years of life who had congenital heart surgery. The rearrangement joins TRDV2 to TRDJ1; D possibly corresponds to TRDD3 (6 bases). Input material: Vdelta1+ gamma-delta thymocytes from the thymus. Subset specified: FACS-sorted CD3+ TCRalphabeta- TCRVdelta1+ TCRVdelta2- thymocytes. The CDR3 DNA follows: TGTGCCTGTGACACCGAGGAGTCTGGGGATTCGGGGGGTTATAAACTCATCTTT. Translated: CACDTEESGDSGGYKLIF.